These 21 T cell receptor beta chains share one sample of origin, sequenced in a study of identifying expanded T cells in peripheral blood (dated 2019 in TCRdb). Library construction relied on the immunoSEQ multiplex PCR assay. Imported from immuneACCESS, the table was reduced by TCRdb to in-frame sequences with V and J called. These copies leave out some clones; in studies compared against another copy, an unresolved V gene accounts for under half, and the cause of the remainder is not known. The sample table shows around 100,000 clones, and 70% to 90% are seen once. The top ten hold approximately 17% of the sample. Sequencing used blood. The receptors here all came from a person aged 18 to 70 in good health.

As DNA, the CDR3 is TGTGCCAGTACCTTAACAGGGAGGGCTTTCTTT. Translating it yields CASTLTGRAFF. The chain recombines TRBV19 with TRBJ1-1, with D maybe TRBD1 (6 bases). Per germline, CDR1 LNHDA and CDR2 SQIVND (reference sequence). Trimming stripped 7 bases from V and 11 bases from J, with 14 bases between. The CDR3 extends over 11 amino acids.

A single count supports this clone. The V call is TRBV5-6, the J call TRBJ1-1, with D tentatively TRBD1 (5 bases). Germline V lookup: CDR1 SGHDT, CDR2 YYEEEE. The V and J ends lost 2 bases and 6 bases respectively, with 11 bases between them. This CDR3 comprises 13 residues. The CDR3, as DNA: TGTGCCAGCAGCTTCCTGGGGGTGGCTGAAGCTTTCTTT. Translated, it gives CASSFLGVAEAFF.

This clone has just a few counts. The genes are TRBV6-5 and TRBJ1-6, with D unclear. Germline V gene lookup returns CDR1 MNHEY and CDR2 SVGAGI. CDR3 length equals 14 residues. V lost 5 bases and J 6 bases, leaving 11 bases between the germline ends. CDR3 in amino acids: CASSSRDPNSPLHF. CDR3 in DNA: TGTGCCAGCAGTAGCCGGGATCCTAATTCACCCCTCCACTTT.

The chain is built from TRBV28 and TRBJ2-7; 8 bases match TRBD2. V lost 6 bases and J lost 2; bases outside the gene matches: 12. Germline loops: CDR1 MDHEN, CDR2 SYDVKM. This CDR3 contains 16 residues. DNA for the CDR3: TGTGCCAGCAGCTATCGGGGGGGGGATAACCCCTACGAGCAGTACTTC. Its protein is CASSYRGGDNPYEQYF.

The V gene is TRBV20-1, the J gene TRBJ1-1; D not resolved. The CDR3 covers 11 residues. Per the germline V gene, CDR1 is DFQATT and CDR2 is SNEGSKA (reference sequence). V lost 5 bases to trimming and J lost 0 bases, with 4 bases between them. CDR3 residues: CSAYLNTEAFF. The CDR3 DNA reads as TGCAGTGCTTATCTGAACACTGAAGCTTTCTTT.

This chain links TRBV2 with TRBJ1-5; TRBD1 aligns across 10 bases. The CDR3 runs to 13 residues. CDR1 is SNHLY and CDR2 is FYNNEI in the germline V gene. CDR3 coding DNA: TGTTCCTGGACAGGGGGAGGCGATCAGCCCCAGCATTTT. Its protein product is CSWTGGGDQPQHF.

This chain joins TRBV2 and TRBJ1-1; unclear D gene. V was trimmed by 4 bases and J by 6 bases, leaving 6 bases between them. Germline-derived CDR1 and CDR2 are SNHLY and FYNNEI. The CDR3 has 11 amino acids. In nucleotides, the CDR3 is TGTGCCAGCAGTGTGTGGGCTGAAGCTTTCTTT. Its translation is CASSVWAEAFF. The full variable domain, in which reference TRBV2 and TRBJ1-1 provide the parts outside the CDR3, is EPEVTQTPSHQVTQMGQEVILRCVPISNHLYFYWYRQILGQKVEFLVSFYNNEISEKSEIFDDQFSVERPDGSNFTLKIRSTKLEDSAMYFCASSVWAEAFFGQGTRLTVV.

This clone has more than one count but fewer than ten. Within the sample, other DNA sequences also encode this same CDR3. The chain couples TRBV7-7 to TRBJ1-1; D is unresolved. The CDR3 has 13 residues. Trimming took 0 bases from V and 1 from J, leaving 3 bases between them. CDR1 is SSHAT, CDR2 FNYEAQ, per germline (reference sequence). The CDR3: CASSLAGNTEAFF. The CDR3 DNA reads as TGTGCCAGCAGCTTAGCAGGGAACACTGAAGCTTTCTTT.

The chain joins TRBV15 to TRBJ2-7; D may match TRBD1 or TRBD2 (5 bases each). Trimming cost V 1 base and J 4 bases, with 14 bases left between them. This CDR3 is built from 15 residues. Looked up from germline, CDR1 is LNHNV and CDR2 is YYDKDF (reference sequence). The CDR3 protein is CATSRGGAVLYEQYF. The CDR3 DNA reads TGTGCCACCAGCAGAGGAGGGGCCGTCTTATACGAGCAGTACTTC.

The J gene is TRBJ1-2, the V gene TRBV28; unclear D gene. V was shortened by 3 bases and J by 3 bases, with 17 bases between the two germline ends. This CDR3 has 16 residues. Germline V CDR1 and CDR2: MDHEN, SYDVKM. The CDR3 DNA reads TGTGCCAGCAGTTTTAGCGCCGCTCCGTCTTACTATGGCTACACCTTC. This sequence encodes CASSFSAAPSYYGYTF.

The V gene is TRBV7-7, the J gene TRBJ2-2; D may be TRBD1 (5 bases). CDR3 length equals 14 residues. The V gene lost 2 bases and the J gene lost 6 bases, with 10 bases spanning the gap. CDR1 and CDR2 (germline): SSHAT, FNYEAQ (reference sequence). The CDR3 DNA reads TGTGCCAGCAGCTTACTGCAGGGTTCCGGGGAGCTGTTTTTT. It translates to CASSLLQGSGELFF.

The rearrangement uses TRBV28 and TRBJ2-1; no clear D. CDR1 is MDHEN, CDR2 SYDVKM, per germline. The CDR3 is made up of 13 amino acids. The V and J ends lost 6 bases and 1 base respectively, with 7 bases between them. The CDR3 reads CASSRFSYNEQFF. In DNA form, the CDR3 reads TGTGCCAGCAGCCGGTTTTCCTACAATGAGCAGTTCTTC.

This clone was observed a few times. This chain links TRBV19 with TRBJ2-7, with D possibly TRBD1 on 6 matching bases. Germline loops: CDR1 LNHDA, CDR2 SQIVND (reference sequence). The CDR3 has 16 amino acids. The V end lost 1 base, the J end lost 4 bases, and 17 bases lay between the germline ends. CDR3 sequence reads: CASSIGGQGIKYEQYF. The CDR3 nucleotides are TGTGCCAGTAGTATAGGAGGGCAGGGGATTAAGTACGAGCAGTACTTC.

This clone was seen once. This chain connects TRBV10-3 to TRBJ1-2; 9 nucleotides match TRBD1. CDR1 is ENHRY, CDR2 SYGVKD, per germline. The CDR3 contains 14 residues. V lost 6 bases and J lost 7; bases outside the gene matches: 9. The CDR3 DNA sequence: TGTGCCATCAGCACAGGGACAGGGTCTATTGGCTACACCTTC. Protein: CAISTGTGSIGYTF.

CDR3 bases: TGCGCCAGCAGCTTGGCGCCAGGGCCTCAAGAGACCCAGTACTTC. It yields the protein CASSLAPGPQETQYF. The chain recombines TRBV5-1 with TRBJ2-5; tentatively, D is TRBD1 (5 bases). Trimming stripped 0 bases from V and 2 bases from J, with 11 bases between. This CDR3 spans 15 amino acids. Germline values: CDR1 SGHRS, CDR2 YFSETQ.

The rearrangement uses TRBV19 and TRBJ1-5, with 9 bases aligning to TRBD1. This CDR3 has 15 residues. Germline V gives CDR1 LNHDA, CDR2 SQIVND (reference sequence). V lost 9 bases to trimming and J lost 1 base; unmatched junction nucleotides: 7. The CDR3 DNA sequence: TGTGCCAGCAAAAAGGACAGGGGAAGCAATCAGCCCCAGCATTTT. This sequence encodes CASKKDRGSNQPQHF.

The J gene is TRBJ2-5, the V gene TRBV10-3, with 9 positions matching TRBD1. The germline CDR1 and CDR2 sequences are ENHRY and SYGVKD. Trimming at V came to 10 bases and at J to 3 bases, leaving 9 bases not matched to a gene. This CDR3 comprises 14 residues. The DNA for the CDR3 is TGTGCCACCGCAGGAGGGACAGGGAAAGAGACCCAGTACTTC. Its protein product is CATAGGTGKETQYF.

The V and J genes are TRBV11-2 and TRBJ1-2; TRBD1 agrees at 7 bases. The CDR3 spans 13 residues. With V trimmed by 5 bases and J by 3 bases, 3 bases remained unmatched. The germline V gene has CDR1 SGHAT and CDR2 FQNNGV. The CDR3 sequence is CASSAGQDYGYTF. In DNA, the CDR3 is TGTGCCAGCAGCGCTGGACAGGACTATGGCTACACCTTC.

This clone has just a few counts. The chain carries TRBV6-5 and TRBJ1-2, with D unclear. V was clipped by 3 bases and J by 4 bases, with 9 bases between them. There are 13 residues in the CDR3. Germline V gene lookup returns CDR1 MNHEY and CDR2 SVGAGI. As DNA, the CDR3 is TGTGCCAGCAGTTATGATCAGGCCTATGGCTACACCTTC. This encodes CASSYDQAYGYTF.

The CDR3: CASRATGGYTDTQYF. CDR3 DNA: TGTGCCAGCAGAGCCACGGGGGGATACACAGATACGCAGTATTTT. This chain connects TRBV27 to TRBJ2-3; TRBD2 matches at 7 bases. Germline CDR1 and CDR2: MNHEY and SMNVEV (reference sequence). The CDR3 has 15 amino acids. After removal of 6 bases from V and 2 bases from J, the junction contained 8 bases not matched to a gene.

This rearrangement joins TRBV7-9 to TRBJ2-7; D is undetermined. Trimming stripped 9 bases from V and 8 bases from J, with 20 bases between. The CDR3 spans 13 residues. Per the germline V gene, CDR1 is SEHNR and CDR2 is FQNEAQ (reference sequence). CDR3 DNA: TGTGCCAGTGCACTCAATGGCGCACTACAGCAGTACTTC. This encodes CASALNGALQQYF.